This T cell receptor (beta chain) was profiled in a study of monozygotic twins with inflammatory bowel disease (dated by TCRdb to the late 2010s). Turning to the overall study: A total of 28 monozygotic twin pairs were included in the full study, comprising nine German pairs (four IBD-concordant, five IBD-discordant) and 19 IBD-discordant Danish pairs. The search for disease-associated traits relied mainly on comparing, within discordant pairs, IBD patients with their genetically identical healthy co-twins. Each individual had, on average, about 151 000 unique TCRalpha sequences and 181 000 unique TCRbeta sequences available for analysis.

What the authors observed across the whole study: Fewer clonotypes were shared with other individuals by IBD patients than by healthy twins, most markedly in patients showing signs of disease activity. No difference in repertoire similarity was observed between concordant and discordant twins, possibly owing to limited statistical power. TCRbeta repertoire diversity, by inverse Simpson index, was decreased in IBD patients compared with their healthy co-twins. The analysis was unable to tell apart different T cell subtypes. Because patients were on differing immunosuppressive treatments, the repertoires may have picked up extra background noise and inter-individual variability. The results gave no support for a single strong signal or clonotype linked to IBD.

Based on the germline V gene, the CDR1 and CDR2 sequences are SGHDN and FVKESK. From cysteine to phenylalanine, the CDR3 is 16 amino acids long. No DNA has been recorded. Receptor libraries were prepared by 5' RACE. Preparation of each TCR library used approximately 3.5 ug of total RNA. cDNA was synthesized with SMARTScribe reverse transcriptase in eight separate reactions per sample. During cDNA synthesis, template switching was used to introduce unique molecular identifiers that contained a 6-nucleotide sample barcode. TCRalpha and TCRbeta cDNA was amplified by two nested PCRs of roughly 16 and 10 cycles, with bead purification after each PCR. Before amplification, the cDNA was treated with uracil DNA-glycosylase and purified using the QIAquick PCR purification kit. The second PCR added Illumina TruSeq-compatible adapters along with sample-specific barcodes. Library quality and concentration were assessed using TapeStation and Qubit, and roughly 5.5 ng of each library was pooled. The pooled libraries were sequenced with 2 x 100 bp reads and custom sequencing primers on an Illumina HiSeq2500 single-index Rapid Run. The published analysis was carried out like this. PCR and sequencing errors were corrected by UMI-based consensus assembly using MiGEC version 1.2.6. MiXCR version 2.1.1 handled V(D)J alignment, clonotype assembly and CDR3 extraction. Normalisation of gene usage, clonotype sharing and MAIT/NKT TCR abundance was achieved by analysing the top 1000, 10 000 and 20 000 clonotypes per sample. After downsampling to 27 000 UMIs, diversity was calculated as the inverse Simpson index using the vegan R package. Paired Mann-Whitney U tests on discordant twin pairs were used, with Benjamini-Hochberg multiple-testing correction. TCRdb reanalyzed the reads, keeping one entry per CDR3 protein sequence and omitting DNA. These V and J calls derive from TCRdb rather than the authors' analysis. The record for this sample contains some 150,000 distinct CDR3 sequences. Roughly 2.3% of the sample belongs to the ten largest clones.

Points on this clonotype: Its antigen is not yet known.

An approximately 2.3 ml peripheral blood sample was drawn into PAXgene tubes per donor and stored at -80°C. Without T cell sorting, total RNA was isolated from whole blood using the PAXgene blood miRNA kit on an automated QIAcube. Peripheral blood from monozygotic twin pairs who were concordant or discordant for inflammatory bowel disease underwent deep TCRalpha and TCRbeta repertoire profiling using unique molecular barcoding. For every twin pair, smoking habits were documented, and each individual was categorised as a current, former or never smoker. This receptor was obtained from a human donor with ulcerative colitis or Crohn's disease, or a healthy co-twin of an affected twin (not recorded which). The specimen was blood. The chain is encoded by TRBV14 joined to TRBJ2-7; the TCRdb D gene call, TRBD2, has no DNA to confirm it. The CDR3 has the sequence CASSPRGRQFIYEQYF.